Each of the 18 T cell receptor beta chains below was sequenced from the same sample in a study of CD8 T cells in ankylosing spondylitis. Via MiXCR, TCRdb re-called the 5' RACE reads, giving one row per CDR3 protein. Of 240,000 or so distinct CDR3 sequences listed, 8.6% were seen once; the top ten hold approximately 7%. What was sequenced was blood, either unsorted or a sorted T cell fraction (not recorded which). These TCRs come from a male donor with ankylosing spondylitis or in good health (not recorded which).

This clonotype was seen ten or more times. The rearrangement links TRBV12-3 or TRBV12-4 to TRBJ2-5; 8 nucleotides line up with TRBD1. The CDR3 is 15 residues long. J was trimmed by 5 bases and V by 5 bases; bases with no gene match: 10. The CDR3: CASSPPGQGWETQYF. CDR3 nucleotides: TGTGCCAGCAGTCCCCCCGGACAGGGATGGGAGACCCAGTACTTC.

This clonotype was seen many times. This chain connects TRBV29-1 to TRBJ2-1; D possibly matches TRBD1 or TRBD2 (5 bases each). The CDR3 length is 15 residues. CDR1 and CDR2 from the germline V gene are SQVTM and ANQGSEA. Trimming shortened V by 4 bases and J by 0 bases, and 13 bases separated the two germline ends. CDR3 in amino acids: CSVVGVDSSYNEQFF. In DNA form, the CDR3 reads TGCAGCGTTGTGGGGGTCGATAGCTCCTACAATGAGCAGTTCTTC.

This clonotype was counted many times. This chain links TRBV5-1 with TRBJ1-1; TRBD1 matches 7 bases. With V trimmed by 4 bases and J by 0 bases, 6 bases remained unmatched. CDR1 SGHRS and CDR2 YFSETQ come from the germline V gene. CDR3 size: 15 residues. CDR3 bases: TGCGCCAGCAGCACAACAGGGGCAGTGAACACTGAAGCTTTCTTT. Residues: CASSTTGAVNTEAFF.

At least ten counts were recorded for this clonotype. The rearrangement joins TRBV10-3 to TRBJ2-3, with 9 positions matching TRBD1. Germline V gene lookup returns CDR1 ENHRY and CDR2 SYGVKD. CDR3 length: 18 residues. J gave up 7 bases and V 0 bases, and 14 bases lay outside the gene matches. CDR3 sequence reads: CAISESNKGTGRQNTQYF. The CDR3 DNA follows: TGTGCCATCAGTGAGTCTAATAAAGGGACAGGGAGACAGAATACGCAGTATTTT.

The CDR3 DNA follows: TGTGCCAGTAGTATAGCCGGGGCTGGCACTGAAGCTTTCTTT. Protein: CASSIAGAGTEAFF. This rearrangement joins TRBV19 to TRBJ1-1, with D tentatively TRBD1 (5 bases). Germline values: CDR1 LNHDA, CDR2 SQIVND (reference sequence). The V and J ends lost 1 base and 4 bases respectively, with 10 bases between them. The CDR3 is 14 amino acids.

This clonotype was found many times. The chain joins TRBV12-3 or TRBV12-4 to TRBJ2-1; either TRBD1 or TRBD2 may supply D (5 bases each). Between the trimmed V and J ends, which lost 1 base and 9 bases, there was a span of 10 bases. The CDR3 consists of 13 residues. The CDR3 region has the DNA TGTGCCAGCAGTTTAGGTGGGGACCTTGAGCAGTTCTTC. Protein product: CASSLGGDLEQFF.

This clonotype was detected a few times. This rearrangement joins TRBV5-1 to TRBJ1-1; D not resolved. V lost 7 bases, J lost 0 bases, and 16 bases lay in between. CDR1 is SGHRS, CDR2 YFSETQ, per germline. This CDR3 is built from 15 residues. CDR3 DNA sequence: TGCGCCAGCGGCCCAGTCGGGGTAATGAACACTGAAGCTTTCTTT. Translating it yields CASGPVGVMNTEAFF.

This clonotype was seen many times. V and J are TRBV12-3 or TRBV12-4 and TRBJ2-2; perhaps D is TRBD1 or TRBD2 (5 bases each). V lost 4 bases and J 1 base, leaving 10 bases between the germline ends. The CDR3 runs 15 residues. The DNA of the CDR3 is TGTGCCAGCAGTTGGGACGTAGAGAACACCGGGGAGCTGTTTTTT. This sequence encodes CASSWDVENTGELFF.

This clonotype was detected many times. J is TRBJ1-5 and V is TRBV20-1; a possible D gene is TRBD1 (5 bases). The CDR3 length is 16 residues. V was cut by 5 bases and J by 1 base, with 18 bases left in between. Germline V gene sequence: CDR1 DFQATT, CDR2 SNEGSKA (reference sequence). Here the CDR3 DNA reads TGCAGTGCTGGGGGGGGGAGGGGAACGAGCAATCAGCCCCAGCATTTT. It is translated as CSAGGGRGTSNQPQHF.

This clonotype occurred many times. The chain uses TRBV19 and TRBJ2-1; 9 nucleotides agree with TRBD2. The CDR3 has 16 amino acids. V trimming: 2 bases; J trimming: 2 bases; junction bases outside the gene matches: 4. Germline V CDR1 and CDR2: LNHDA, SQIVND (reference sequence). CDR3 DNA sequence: TGTGCCAGTAGTATACAAGCGGGAGGACCCTACAATGAGCAGTTCTTC. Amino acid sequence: CASSIQAGGPYNEQFF.

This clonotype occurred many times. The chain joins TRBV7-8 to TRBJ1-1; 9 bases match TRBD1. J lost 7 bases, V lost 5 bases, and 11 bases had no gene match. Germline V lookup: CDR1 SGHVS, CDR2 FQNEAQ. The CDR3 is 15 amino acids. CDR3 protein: CASSPGQGFSNEAFF. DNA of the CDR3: TGTGCCAGCAGCCCCGGACAGGGGTTTAGTAATGAAGCTTTCTTT.

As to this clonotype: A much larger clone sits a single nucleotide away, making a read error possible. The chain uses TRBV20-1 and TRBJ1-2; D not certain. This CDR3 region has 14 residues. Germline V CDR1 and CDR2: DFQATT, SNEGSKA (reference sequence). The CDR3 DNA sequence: TGCAGTGCTAGAGATCGGAGTAGCTGGGATGGCTCCACCTTC. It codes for CSARDRSSWDGSTF.

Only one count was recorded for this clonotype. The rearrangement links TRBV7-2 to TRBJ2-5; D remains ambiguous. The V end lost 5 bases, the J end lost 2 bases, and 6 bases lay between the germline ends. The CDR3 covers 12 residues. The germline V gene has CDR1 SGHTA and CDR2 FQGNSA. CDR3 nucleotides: TGTGCCAGCAGCCCCGAGCAAGAGACCCAGTACTTC. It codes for CASSPEQETQYF. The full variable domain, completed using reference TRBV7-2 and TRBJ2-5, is GAGVSQSPSNKVTEKGKDVELRCDPISGHTALYWYRQSLGQGLEFLIYFQGNSAPDKSGLPSDRFSAERTGGSVSTLTIQRTQQEDSAVYLCASSPEQETQYFGPGTRLLVL.

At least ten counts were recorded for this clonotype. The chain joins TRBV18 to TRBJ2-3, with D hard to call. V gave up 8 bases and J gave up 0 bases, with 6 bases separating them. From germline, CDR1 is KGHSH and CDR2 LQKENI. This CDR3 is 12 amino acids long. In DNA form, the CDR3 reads TGTGCCAGCAGCTTAAGCACAGATACGCAGTATTTT. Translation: CASSLSTDTQYF.

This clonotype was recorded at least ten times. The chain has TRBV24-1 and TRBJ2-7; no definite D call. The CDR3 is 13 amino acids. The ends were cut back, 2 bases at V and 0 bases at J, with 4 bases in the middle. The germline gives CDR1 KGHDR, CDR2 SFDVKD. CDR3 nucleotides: TGTGCCACCAGTGATTCCGCCTCCTACGAGCAGTACTTC. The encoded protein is CATSDSASYEQYF.

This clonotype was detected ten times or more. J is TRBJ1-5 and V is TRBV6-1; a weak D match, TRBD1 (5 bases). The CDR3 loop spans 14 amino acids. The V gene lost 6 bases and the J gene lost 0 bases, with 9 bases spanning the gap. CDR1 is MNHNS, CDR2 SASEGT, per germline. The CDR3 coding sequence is TGTGCCAGCAGACAGGATTTTAGCAATCAGCCCCAGCATTTT. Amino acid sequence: CASRQDFSNQPQHF.

The chain's CDR3 is CASSMGGGETQYF. CDR3 coding DNA: TGCGCCAGCAGTATGGGGGGAGGAGAGACCCAGTACTTC. V is TRBV10-1 and J is TRBJ2-5; TRBD2 might be the D (6 bases). The CDR3 has 13 residues. The V gene lost 5 bases and the J gene lost 4 bases, with 11 bases spanning the gap. Germline assignment: CDR1 WNHNN and CDR2 SYGVQD (reference sequence).

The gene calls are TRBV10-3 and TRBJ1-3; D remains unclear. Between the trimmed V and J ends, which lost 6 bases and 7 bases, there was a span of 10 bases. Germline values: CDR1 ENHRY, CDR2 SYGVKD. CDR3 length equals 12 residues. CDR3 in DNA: TGTGCCATCAGCCCGACCCCGAACACCATATATTTT. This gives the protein CAISPTPNTIYF.